The entry that follows covers one T cell receptor (beta chain) sequence. Its antigen is undetermined. No infections or other immune events were documented during collection. This record comes from a study of identifying expanded T cells in peripheral blood. Study results and limitations: Differentially abundant clones: around 1.1 between replicates, about 15 at approximately 14 days, over 18 at four. Across healthy donors, higher total template counts meant significantly greater approximately two-week count variance.

Using immunoSEQ multiplex PCR, the repertoire was profiled, and TCRdb retains in-frame clones only, with some absent. This sample has 50,000 to 60,000 clones, with around 81% found just once. Sample: blood. The TCR originated in a person aged 18-70 years in good health.

The CDR3 loop is CTSSQDPRGAPPDKNEKLFF. Here the CDR3 DNA reads TGCACCAGCAGCCAAGATCCTAGGGGTGCCCCACCCGATAAAAATGAAAAACTGTTTTTT. The rearrangement uses TRBV1 and TRBJ1-4; the table's D call TRBD1 went unverified against the DNA. TRBV1 is flagged as a pseudogene. The CDR3 sequence is 20 residues long.